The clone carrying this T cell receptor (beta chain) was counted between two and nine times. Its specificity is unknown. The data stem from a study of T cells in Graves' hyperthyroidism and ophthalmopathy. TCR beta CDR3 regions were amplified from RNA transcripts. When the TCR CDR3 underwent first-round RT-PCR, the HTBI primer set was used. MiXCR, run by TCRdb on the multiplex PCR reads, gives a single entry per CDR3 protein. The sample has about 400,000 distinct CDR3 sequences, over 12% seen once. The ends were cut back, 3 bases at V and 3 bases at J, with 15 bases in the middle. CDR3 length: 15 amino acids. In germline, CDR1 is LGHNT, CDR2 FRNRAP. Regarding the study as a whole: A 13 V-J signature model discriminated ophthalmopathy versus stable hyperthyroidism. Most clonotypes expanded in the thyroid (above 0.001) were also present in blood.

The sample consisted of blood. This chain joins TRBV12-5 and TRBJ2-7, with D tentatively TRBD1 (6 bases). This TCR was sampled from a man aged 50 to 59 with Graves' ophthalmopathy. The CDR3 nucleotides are TGTGCTAGTGGTTTCTTGGTCCGGACAGACTACGAGCAGTACTTC. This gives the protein CASGFLVRTDYEQYF. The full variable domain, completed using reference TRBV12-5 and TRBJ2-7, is DARVTQTPRHKVTEMGQEVTMRCQPILGHNTVFWYRQTMMQGLELLAYFRNRAPLDDSGMPKDRFSAEMPDATLATLKIQPSEPRDSAVYFCASGFLVRTDYEQYFGPGTRLTVT.